Below, 8 T cell receptor beta chains from the same sample are listed, as sequenced in a study of immune characterization of retroperitoneal liposarcoma. Using its own MiXCR run on the PCR reads, TCRdb lists one record per CDR3 protein. The profile shows roughly 9,700 distinct CDR3 sequences, about 27% of them singletons. Sequences were obtained from tumor tissue. Source of these receptors: a female donor with retroperitoneal liposarcoma.

The rearrangement links TRBV27 to TRBJ2-4; D not resolved. Trimming shortened V by 2 bases and J by 8 bases, and 13 bases separated the two germline ends. Germline V lookup: CDR1 MNHEY, CDR2 SMNVEV (reference sequence). The CDR3 covers 14 residues. CDR3 in DNA: TGTGCCAGCAGTTTAAATCCCTCATCACACATTCAGTACTTC. It codes for CASSLNPSSHIQYF.

The V gene is TRBV6-8, the J gene TRBJ2-1; 16 positions match TRBD2. Germline trimming cut 6 bases from V and 8 bases from J; bases unmatched to any gene: 4. The germline CDR1 and CDR2 sequences are MNHGY and SAAAGT. The CDR3 is 15 residues long. The CDR3: CASRKGTSGRDEQFF. The CDR3, as DNA: TGTGCCAGCAGGAAGGGGACTAGCGGGAGGGATGAGCAGTTCTTC.

V usage is TRBV7-2 and J usage is TRBJ2-5; 10 nucleotides line up with TRBD2. The CDR3 contains 19 residues. Germline CDR1 is SGHTA and CDR2 is FQGNSA. With V trimmed by 2 bases and J by 11 bases, 23 bases remained unmatched. CDR3 DNA sequence: TGTGCCAGCAGCTTAAGAGCTAGCGGGAGCCCTATCTCCTACAATGAGCAGTACTTC. This translates into CASSLRASGSPISYNEQYF.

This chain links TRBV6-1 with TRBJ1-2, with TRBD1 matching over 7 bases. Trimming took 5 bases from V and 4 from J; bases not matched to a gene: 10. This CDR3 spans 15 amino acids. CDR1 and CDR2 from the germline V gene are MNHNS and SASEGT. The CDR3 coding sequence is TGTGCCAGCAGTTTCTACAGGGGAGGGGGCTATGGCTACACCTTC. It is translated as CASSFYRGGGYGYTF.

By sample share, this clonotype is medium-sized. The chain couples TRBV27 to TRBJ2-1, with a possible D match to TRBD1 (6 bases). Looked up from germline, CDR1 is MNHEY and CDR2 is SMNVEV (reference sequence). V lost 7 bases to trimming and J lost 6 bases, with 19 bases between them. The CDR3 consists of 15 residues. The DNA of the CDR3 is TGTGCCAGCATGGTCTCCAGGGGTGGTCTCAATGAGCAGTTCTTC. Amino acid sequence: CASMVSRGGLNEQFF.

This chain joins TRBV6-6 and TRBJ2-1, with D hard to call. The ends were cut back, 0 bases at V and 13 bases at J, with 22 bases in the middle. The germline gives CDR1 MNHNY, CDR2 SVGAGI (reference sequence). The length of the CDR3 is 16 residues. Here the CDR3 DNA reads TGTGCCAGCAGTTACTCGTTCAGGCAGCGTGAGGAGACCCAGTTCTTC. Amino acid sequence: CASSYSFRQREETQFF.

By its share, this clonotype is medium-sized. The chain links TRBV6-1 to TRBJ2-1; D is unclear. The DNA end lines up better with TRBJ2-7; the J call may be wrong. This CDR3 spans 15 amino acids. Germline V gene sequence: CDR1 MNHNS, CDR2 SASEGT. CDR3 bases: TGTGCCAGCAGTCCCCGGGTCGGATACTCCTACGAGCAGTACTTC. It translates to CASSPRVGYSYEQYF.

This sequence joins TRBV12-3 or TRBV12-4 and TRBJ2-5; no firm D call. The DNA end is more similar to TRBJ2-1, so the J call may be wrong. This CDR3 region has 14 residues. The CDR3 DNA reads TGTGCCAGCAGTTTTTGGTGTAGTGAAGAGACCCAGTTCTTC. It is translated as CASSFWCSEETQFF.